This T cell receptor beta chain derives from a study of sequential checkpoint blockade in melanoma (dated by TCRdb to the late 2010s). Context from the whole study: Patients were assigned by 1:1 randomization to either first-line nivolumab followed by ipilimumab (arm A) or ipilimumab followed by nivolumab (arm B). Both trial sequences were followed by maintenance nivolumab. TCRbeta immunosequencing was performed on DNA from roughly 99 pretreatment melanoma tumor samples. For about 20 patients, matched tumor biopsies were taken both before treatment and at week 13, after single-agent nivolumab (arm A) or ipilimumab (arm B). The same lesion was the source of approximately 80% of the matched pre- and post-treatment tumor biopsy pairs. Study-wide findings and limitations: Patients whose tumor T-cell fraction and clonality increased by week 13 were about 30 times more likely to achieve clinical benefit. In the nivolumab-first arm (arm A), pretreatment tumor TIL clonality was associated with response (P = .04). Tumor T-cell fraction and clonality were correlated with PD-L1 staining and CD8+ T-cell counts, but not with mutational load. The response-prediction model combining TCR metrics and mutation burden needs validation in larger, independent patient cohorts. Small sample sizes and reduced statistical power limited the analyses of tumor T-cell fraction within each arm.

This clone has more than one count but fewer than ten. Its antigen is not yet known. No much larger clonotype is one base removed from it; base qualities were not supplied. Germline trimming: 6 bases from V, 5 bases from J; junction bases outside gene matches: 14. The CDR3, cysteine through phenylalanine, is 16 amino acids long. The kept DNA is CDR3 alone, 48 bases in frame from the first base. The germline V gene sets CDR1 to SGHNT and CDR2 to YENEEA. TCRbeta CDR3 regions were immunosequenced from genomic DNA with the immunoSEQ Assay. Before high-throughput sequencing, the genomic DNA was amplified using bias-controlled multiplex PCR. Per the authors' processing: To quantify the absolute abundance of each unique TCRbeta CDR3 region, the sequences were collapsed and filtered. Clonality, defined as 1 minus Pielou's evenness, was calculated using only productive rearrangements. To compute tumor T-cell fraction, TCRbeta template counts were normalized to usable DNA, with usable DNA estimated from several housekeeping genes. A previously published method was used to identify clones with significantly greater frequencies in on-treatment samples than in baseline samples. TCRdb limited this immuneACCESS table to in-frame rearrangements with V and J called. A share of clones is missing; checked studies link under half to unresolved V genes, and the rest is unexplained. That table supplies the V and J calls and clone size; D and trimming were determined from the DNA. Present in this sample are 8,500 to 9,000 clones, 20% to 25% of which were seen just once. The leading ten clones occupy 13% to 15% of the sample.

What the treatment or condition label conveys for this sample: randomized to nivolumab then ipilimumab (arm A) or the reverse (arm B). Prior DNA-damaging chemotherapy had not been received by any trial patient. The samples were obtained from melanoma patients enrolled in CheckMate 064, an open-label, randomized phase II trial testing sequential checkpoint blockade. Genomic DNA from formalin-fixed paraffin-embedded (FFPE) tissue samples served as the input for tumor TCR sequencing. This material consisted of tumor tissue (inferred from file names), taken from a patient given nivolumab and ipilimumab in sequence. This sequence was found in a human donor with melanoma. The chain is encoded by TRBV11-3 joined to TRBJ2-5, with 8 junctional bases fitting TRBD1. The CDR3: CASSINLDRERETQYF. The DNA sequence follows: TGTGCCAGCAGTATTAACCTGGACAGGGAGCGGGAGACCCAGTACTTC.